These 24 T cell receptor beta chains share one sample of origin, sequenced in a study of blood T cell repertoires in COVID-19. Measured with immunoSEQ multiplex PCR; TCRdb has only the in-frame clones, and not every one. The sample carries a few hundred thousand clones, around nine tenths recorded once. The sequenced material came from peripheral blood. These receptors came from a man aged 60 to 75 with acute or convalescent COVID-19.

V usage is TRBV5-6 and J usage is TRBJ1-6; D gene uncertain. CDR3 length equals 16 residues. Germline loops: CDR1 SGHDT, CDR2 YYEEEE. V was trimmed by 2 bases and J by 6 bases, leaving 15 bases between them. CDR3 amino acids: CASSLDPREGNSPLHF. The CDR3 bases are TGTGCCAGCAGCTTAGACCCGAGAGAGGGTAATTCACCCCTCCACTTT.

This clone turned up a few times. V gene TRBV19 combines with J gene TRBJ1-5, with 7 bases aligning to TRBD1. The germline gives CDR1 LNHDA, CDR2 SQIVND (reference sequence). The CDR3 totals 16 residues. The V segment lost 2 bases and the J segment 0 bases; nucleotides outside the gene matches: 4. CDR3 protein: CASSIRTGYSNQPQHF. Here the CDR3 DNA reads TGTGCCAGTAGTATAAGGACAGGCTATAGCAATCAGCCCCAGCATTTT.

V gene TRBV7-2 combines with J gene TRBJ2-3; no clear D. Germline CDR1 and CDR2: SGHTA and FQGNSA. The V end lost 2 bases, the J end lost 1 base, and 10 bases lay between the germline ends. This CDR3 is built from 15 residues. The CDR3 loop is CASSLLVVRTDTQYF. CDR3 nucleotides: TGTGCCAGCAGCTTACTAGTGGTCCGCACAGATACGCAGTATTTT.

The chain is built from TRBV5-8 and TRBJ2-7; possibly TRBD2 for D (6 bases). CDR3 size: 15 residues. V lost 0 bases and J 6 bases, leaving 16 bases between the germline ends. The germline CDR1 and CDR2 sequences are SGHTS and YDEGEE. Here the CDR3 reads CASSLDSGTPSEQYF. The CDR3 DNA follows: TGTGCCAGCAGCTTGGACTCCGGGACTCCCTCCGAGCAGTACTTC.

This rearrangement joins TRBV7-2 to TRBJ1-4; D is possibly TRBD1 (6 bases). Trimming took off 1 base at V and 5 bases at J, with 11 bases between the two ends. Germline V gives CDR1 SGHTA, CDR2 FQGNSA. The CDR3 sequence is 15 residues long. The CDR3 sequence is CASSLEGVMNEKLFF. Here the CDR3 DNA reads TGTGCCAGCAGCTTAGAGGGGGTCATGAATGAAAAACTGTTTTTT.

The rearrangement joins TRBV9 to TRBJ2-2; D remains ambiguous. There are 12 residues in the CDR3. CDR1 is SGDLS, CDR2 YYNGEE, per germline. V was clipped by 4 bases and J by 2 bases, with 3 bases between them. CDR3 residues: CASSTNTGELFF. The CDR3 nucleotides read TGTGCCAGCAGCACTAACACCGGGGAGCTGTTTTTT.

The CDR3 DNA is TGTGCCAGCAGCCGGCGTAGTGGTCTAGCGGGCACAGATACGCAGTATTTT. This encodes CASSRRSGLAGTDTQYF. This sequence joins TRBV3-1 (or the pseudogene TRBV3-2) and TRBJ2-3, with 7 bases identical to TRBD2. CDR1 LGHDT and CDR2 YNNKEL come from the germline V gene (reference sequence). J was trimmed by 1 base and V by 4 bases; bases with no gene match: 11. This CDR3 spans 17 amino acids.

This chain uses TRBV5-4 with TRBJ1-4; maybe TRBD1 (5 bases). CDR3 length: 15 residues. V gave up 4 bases and J gave up 3 bases, with 13 bases separating them. Germline V gene data show CDR1 as SGHNT and CDR2 as YYREEE (reference sequence). DNA of the CDR3: TGTGCCAGCAGCCCCCGGGCAGGGCCTAATGAAAAACTGTTTTTT. Protein sequence: CASSPRAGPNEKLFF.

This rearrangement joins TRBV24-1 to TRBJ2-1; D might be TRBD2 (6 bases). V was clipped by 3 bases and J by 8 bases, with 16 bases between them. The CDR3 covers 15 residues. From germline, CDR1 is KGHDR and CDR2 SFDVKD. CDR3 residues: CATSDGKAGRDEQFF. CDR3 in DNA: TGTGCCACCAGTGATGGCAAGGCGGGACGTGATGAGCAGTTCTTC.

The CDR3 sequence is CASRRQGLYEQYF. The CDR3 nucleotides read TGTGCCAGCCGCCGACAGGGGCTGTACGAGCAGTACTTC. This chain joins TRBV6-5 and TRBJ2-7, with 8 bases matching TRBD1. The germline CDR1 and CDR2 sequences are MNHEY and SVGAGI. V lost 8 bases to trimming and J lost 4 bases; unmatched junction nucleotides: 7. This CDR3 is built from 13 residues.

This clone showed up just once. The chain joins TRBV29-1 to TRBJ1-2; no firm D call. Germline lookup yields CDR1 SQVTM and CDR2 ANQGSEA. This CDR3 contains 13 residues. V shed 4 bases and J shed 5 bases, with 14 bases lying between them. CDR3 sequence reads: CSVVPGLRYGYTF. CDR3 coding DNA: TGCAGCGTTGTTCCAGGACTGAGGTATGGCTACACCTTC.

The chain is built from TRBV15 and TRBJ2-7; TRBD1 aligns across 12 bases. V trimming: 3 bases; J trimming: 6 bases; junction bases outside the gene matches: 6. The CDR3 consists of 15 residues. The germline V gene has CDR1 LNHNV and CDR2 YYDKDF (reference sequence). CDR3 amino acids: CATSSGTGGFSEQYF. The DNA for the CDR3 is TGTGCCACCAGCAGCGGGACAGGGGGCTTCTCCGAGCAGTACTTC.

V is TRBV28 and J is TRBJ2-2; D call uncertain. V dropped 4 bases and J dropped 6 bases, with 9 bases sitting between them. The CDR3 is 13 amino acids. Germline CDR1 is MDHEN and CDR2 is SYDVKM. The chain's CDR3 is CASSSTSPGELFF. The CDR3 DNA follows: TGTGCCAGCAGTTCTACTTCCCCCGGGGAGCTGTTTTTT.

The chain carries TRBV7-6 and TRBJ2-3; 9 bases map to TRBD2. The CDR3 is 20 residues long. The germline gives CDR1 SGHVS, CDR2 FNYEAQ. V lost 7 bases, J lost 1 base, and 21 bases stayed unmatched. The CDR3 spells CASTSGVAGARPAGTDTQYF. CDR3 coding DNA: TGTGCCAGCACCTCGGGGGTAGCGGGGGCCCGACCGGCAGGCACAGATACGCAGTATTTT.

The chain has TRBV5-1 and TRBJ2-1; TRBD1 agrees at 7 bases. The V gene end was trimmed by 2 bases and the J gene end by 2 bases; junction bases not matched to a gene: 4. The CDR3 runs 15 residues. The germline CDR1 and CDR2 sequences are SGHRS and YFSETQ. This CDR3 is CASSFGGQTYNEQFF. The DNA of the CDR3 is TGCGCCAGCAGCTTTGGGGGACAGACCTACAATGAGCAGTTCTTC.

This clone was seen more than once but under ten times. The V gene is TRBV2, the J gene TRBJ2-7; the D gene is possibly TRBD2 (6 bases). This CDR3 is built from 13 residues. V was trimmed by 3 bases and J by 6 bases, leaving 12 bases between them. The germline V gene has CDR1 SNHLY and CDR2 FYNNEI. CDR3 nucleotide sequence: TGTGCCAGCAGTGAGGCCCAGGGAGGCGAGCAGTACTTC. This translates into CASSEAQGGEQYF.

The chain has TRBV28 and TRBJ2-7; TRBD2 agrees at 11 bases. The length of the CDR3 is 14 residues. Germline CDR1 reads MDHEN; CDR2 reads SYDVKM. After removal of 7 bases from V and 8 bases from J, the junction contained 10 bases not matched to a gene. DNA of the CDR3: TGTGCCAGCATCGGGGCACTAGCGGGGGCCCAGCAGTACTTC. This codes for CASIGALAGAQQYF.

This clone came up a few times. This chain uses TRBV6-2 or TRBV6-3 with TRBJ2-1; 7 nucleotides line up with TRBD1. Germline CDR1 reads MNHEY; CDR2 reads SVGEGT. The trim removed 0 bases at V and 9 bases at J, leaving 5 bases unmatched. The CDR3 has 14 amino acids. CDR3 bases: TGTGCCAGCAGTTACTCCGGGACAGCCAGTGAGCAGTTCTTC. Amino acids: CASSYSGTASEQFF.

The chain is built from TRBV5-1 and TRBJ2-5; 8 bases fit TRBD2. Trimming at V came to 0 bases and at J to 0 bases, leaving 10 bases not matched to a gene. From germline, CDR1 is SGHRS and CDR2 YFSETQ. The CDR3 is 18 amino acids. CDR3 protein: CASSLERGGDAYQETQYF. CDR3 in DNA: TGCGCCAGCAGCTTGGAACGGGGGGGCGACGCGTACCAAGAGACCCAGTACTTC. The variable domain in full, with the rest retrieved from reference TRBV5-1 and TRBJ2-5, is KAGVTQTPRYLIKTRGQQVTLSCSPISGHRSVSWYQQTPGQGLQFLFEYFSETQRNKGNFPGRFSGRQFSNSRSEMNVSTLELGDSALYLCASSLERGGDAYQETQYFGPGTRLLVL.

A remark on this clone: The same CDR3 also results from other DNA sequences found in this sample. The J gene is TRBJ1-1, the V gene TRBV9, with unresolved D. This CDR3 is 14 amino acids long. The V gene lost 0 bases and the J gene lost 2 bases, with 8 bases spanning the gap. CDR1 is SGDLS, CDR2 YYNGEE, per germline. CDR3 sequence (DNA): TGTGCCAGCAGCGTAGCGGGAGGAAACACTGAAGCTTTCTTT. Its protein is CASSVAGGNTEAFF. Complete variable domain (other parts from reference TRBV9 and TRBJ1-1): DSGVTQTPKHLITATGQRVTLRCSPRSGDLSVYWYQQSLDQGLQFLIQYYNGEERAKGNILERFSAQQFPDLHSELNLSSLELGDSALYFCASSVAGGNTEAFFGQGTRLTVV.

This clone was detected once. The genes are TRBV5-4 and TRBJ2-1, with 8 bases fitting TRBD1. V dropped 6 bases and J dropped 8; count of bases not matched to a gene: 7. Per germline, CDR1 SGHNT and CDR2 YYREEE (reference sequence). This CDR3 has 13 amino acids. CDR3 in DNA: TGTGCCAGCAAGAGACAGGGGCTCCATGAGCAGTTCTTC. This encodes CASKRQGLHEQFF.

The genes are TRBV5-1 and TRBJ1-2, with 9 bases that match TRBD1. With 4 bases clipped from V and 4 bases from J, the junction kept 2 bases outside the gene matches. From germline, CDR1 is SGHRS and CDR2 YFSETQ. The CDR3 sequence is 13 residues long. CDR3 DNA: TGCGCCAGCAGCGGGACAGGGTTCTATGGCTACACCTTC. This encodes CASSGTGFYGYTF.

The V call is TRBV11-1, the J call TRBJ1-2; D may be TRBD1 (6 bases). Trimming removed 5 bases at V and 8 bases at J, with 18 bases between. Germline CDR1 SGHAT, CDR2 FQDESV (reference sequence). The CDR3 has 14 amino acids. CDR3 sequence reads: CASSPSPPQGGYTF. Here the CDR3 DNA reads TGTGCCAGCAGCCCCTCCCCCCCCCAGGGGGGCTACACCTTC.

V usage is TRBV3-1 (or the pseudogene TRBV3-2) and J usage is TRBJ2-5, with a possible D match to TRBD1 (6 bases). Trimming took 4 bases from V and 2 from J, leaving 17 bases between them. Germline V CDR1 and CDR2: LGHDT, YNNKEL (reference sequence). The CDR3 runs 16 residues. The CDR3 region is CASSPERGGRQETQYF. The CDR3 nucleotides are TGTGCCAGCAGCCCAGAGCGTGGGGGCAGACAAGAGACCCAGTACTTC.